The 5 T cell receptor beta chains in this list originate from one sample, sequenced in a study of PD-1 blockade in classical Hodgkin lymphoma. Assay used: immunoSEQ multiplex PCR; TCRdb lists only in-frame clones, some missing. The table lists around 15,000 clones, roughly 60% of them singletons. No patient escaped relapse after autologous stem cell transplantation, and brentuximab vedotin exposure varied. The sequencing here drew on peripheral blood mononuclear cells (PBMCs), taken before the second cycle of nivolumab. The receptors stem from a human donor with classical Hodgkin lymphoma.

CDR3 DNA: TGTGCCAGCACAGTCATGGGGGACAGGGGGCTTGAGACCCAGTACTTC. Translation gives CASTVMGDRGLETQYF. The V gene is TRBV11-2, the J gene TRBJ2-5, with TRBD1 matching over 12 bases. V dropped 7 bases and J dropped 5; count of bases not matched to a gene: 11. Germline loops: CDR1 SGHAT, CDR2 FQNNGV. This CDR3 is built from 16 residues.

This clone has more than one count but fewer than ten. The J gene is TRBJ2-2, the V gene TRBV6-5; no reliable D call. The CDR3 has 16 amino acids. The V end lost 0 bases, the J end lost 1 base, and 9 bases lay between the germline ends. CDR1 and CDR2 (germline): MNHEY, SVGAGI. CDR3 coding DNA: TGTGCCAGCAGTTACTCAGCTGCCCTGAACACCGGGGAGCTGTTTTTT. Translated, it gives CASSYSAALNTGELFF.

This chain joins TRBV6-6 and TRBJ1-1; D is ambiguous. This CDR3 has 15 amino acids. V lost 2 bases, J lost 1 base, and 11 bases lay in between. Germline CDR1 reads MNHNY; CDR2 reads SVGAGI (reference sequence). CDR3 DNA: TGTGCCAGCAGTTACCCCGATGCGGGGAACACTGAAGCTTTCTTT. Amino acids: CASSYPDAGNTEAFF.

The chain couples TRBV29-1 to TRBJ1-2; unclear D gene. Trimming left V 1 base short and J 4 bases short, with 19 bases between. CDR1 and CDR2 from the germline V gene are SQVTM and ANQGSEA. This CDR3 is built from 16 residues. The CDR3 is CSVEGATRSGSYGYTF. The DNA for the CDR3 is TGCAGCGTTGAAGGTGCGACCCGTTCTGGATCCTATGGCTACACCTTC. The full variable domain, in which reference TRBV29-1 and TRBJ1-2 provide the parts outside the CDR3, is SAVISQKPSRDICQRGTSLTIQCQVDSQVTMMFWYRQQPGQSLTLIATANQGSEATYESGFVIDKFPISRPNLTFSTLTVSNMSPEDSSIYLCSVEGATRSGSYGYTFGSGTRLTVV.

The rearrangement uses TRBV14 and TRBJ2-4, with 7 nucleotides matching TRBD1. Germline CDR1 is SGHDN and CDR2 is FVKESK. The ends lost 0 bases at V and 0 bases at J; junction bases unmatched: 8. The CDR3 runs 18 residues. This chain's CDR3 is CASSQERGQRIAKNIQYF. The CDR3 DNA reads TGTGCCAGCAGCCAAGAACGGGGACAGAGGATAGCCAAAAACATTCAGTACTTC.